Below, 32 T cell receptor beta chains from the same sample are listed, as sequenced in a study of T cell repertoires in cytomegalovirus infection. Their antigens are not known. TCRdb reprocessed the reads with MiXCR, giving one entry per CDR3 protein. The table has about 830,000 distinct CDR3 sequences, 30% to 35% seen once. Sequences were derived from cultured CD8+ T cells from PBMCs, sampled from culture after CMV antigen stimulation. The receptors here all came from a human donor in good health (CMV status not recorded). Some clones in this sample may be carry-over from other donors' samples.

The chain links TRBV6-6 to TRBJ1-1; D might be TRBD1 (6 bases). From germline, CDR1 is MNHNY and CDR2 SVGAGI (reference sequence). This CDR3 region has 15 residues. Trimming pared 10 bases from V and 1 base from J, leaving 19 bases between. Written as DNA, the CDR3 is TGTGCCATTACCCGGGACAAAGGAGGGAACACTGAAGCTTTCTTT. This translates into CAITRDKGGNTEAFF.

This clonotype appeared a single time. The V gene is TRBV15, the J gene TRBJ2-5; D perhaps matches TRBD1 (5 bases). V was trimmed by 0 bases and J by 5 bases, leaving 13 bases between them. The CDR3 loop spans 15 amino acids. CDR1 and CDR2 (germline): LNHNV, YYDKDF (reference sequence). CDR3 sequence reads: CATSRDLGRAETQYF. The CDR3 coding sequence is TGTGCCACCAGCAGAGATCTGGGCAGGGCGGAGACCCAGTACTTC. The entire variable domain, with the rest obtained from reference TRBV15 and TRBJ2-5, is as follows: DAMVIQNPRYQVTQFGKPVTLSCSQTLNHNVMYWYQQKSSQAPKLLFHYYDKDFNNEADTPDNFQSRRPNTSFCFLDIRSPGLGDTAMYLCATSRDLGRAETQYFGPGTRLLVL.

The rearrangement links TRBV7-9 to TRBJ1-6, with 7 bases identical to TRBD1. CDR1 is SEHNR, CDR2 FQNEAQ, per germline (reference sequence). This CDR3 is built from 15 residues. V shed 6 bases and J 5 bases; nucleotides not matched to a gene: 7. The CDR3: CASRGRDSNNSPLHF. The CDR3 bases are TGTGCCAGCAGAGGCCGGGACAGTAATAATTCACCCCTCCACTTT.

This clonotype was seen repeatedly, ten times or more. The gene calls are TRBV7-2 and TRBJ2-2; tentative D call: TRBD1 (6 bases). V shed 4 bases and J shed 2 bases, with 11 bases lying between them. Germline V CDR1 and CDR2: SGHTA, FQGNSA. This CDR3 spans 15 amino acids. The CDR3 nucleotides are TGTGCCAGCAGCTCAGGGGTGAGCAACACCGGGGAGCTGTTTTTT. Translation: CASSSGVSNTGELFF. Full variable domain (remainder filled in from reference TRBV7-2 and TRBJ2-2): GAGVSQSPSNKVTEKGKDVELRCDPISGHTALYWYRQSLGQGLEFLIYFQGNSAPDKSGLPSDRFSAERTGGSVSTLTIQRTQQEDSAVYLCASSSGVSNTGELFFGEGSRLTVL.

There are a few counts of this clonotype. J is TRBJ2-3 and V is TRBV28, with 11 positions matching TRBD1. V lost 4 bases to trimming and J lost 3 bases; unmatched junction nucleotides: 6. CDR1 and CDR2 (germline): MDHEN, SYDVKM. The CDR3 is 16 residues long. CDR3 DNA: TGTGCCAGCAGTTATAGGACAGGGGGCAGAACAGATACGCAGTATTTT. This encodes CASSYRTGGRTDTQYF. The variable domain in full, completed from reference TRBV28 and TRBJ2-3, reads DVKVTQSSRYLVKRTGEKVFLECVQDMDHENMFWYRQDPGLGLRLIYFSYDVKMKEKGDIPEGYSVSREKKERFSLILESASTNQTSMYLCASSYRTGGRTDTQYFGPGTRLTVL.

This clonotype was picked up many times. The CDR3, as DNA: TGTGCCAGCAGTTTAGAGACGGAGGGTGAAAAACTGTTTTTT. Translated, it gives CASSLETEGEKLFF. V is TRBV12-3 or TRBV12-4 and J is TRBJ1-4, with no clear D. V was pared by 1 base and J by 7 bases, with 10 bases between. The CDR3 totals 14 residues.

The chain has TRBV12-3 or TRBV12-4 and TRBJ2-1, with D tentatively TRBD2 (6 bases). The CDR3 sequence is 17 residues long. With 7 bases removed from V and 0 bases from J, the gap between germline ends came to 19 bases. CDR3 sequence reads: CASTPYVTGDSYNEQFF. Here the CDR3 DNA reads TGTGCCAGCACCCCGTACGTGACGGGGGACTCCTACAATGAGCAGTTCTTC.

This rearrangement joins TRBV20-1 to TRBJ2-7, with D perhaps TRBD2 (6 bases). V was pared by 0 bases and J by 0 bases, with 15 bases between. Germline assignment: CDR1 DFQATT and CDR2 SNEGSKA (reference sequence). The CDR3 is 16 residues long. The CDR3 protein is CSARDRVQGLSYEQYF. In nucleotides, the CDR3 is TGCAGTGCTAGAGATCGGGTCCAGGGACTCTCCTACGAGCAGTACTTC.

As concerns this clonotype: A much larger clone lies a single base off, so this may be a read error. The V and J genes are TRBV7-2 and TRBJ2-7, with D perhaps TRBD1 (5 bases). Germline lookup yields CDR1 SGHTA and CDR2 FQGNSA. The CDR3 sequence is 17 residues long. The DNA of the CDR3 is TGTGCCAGCAGCTTAGCGTTGGCAGGGAAAAGCTCCTACGTGCAGTACGTC. Its translation: CASSLALAGKSSYVQYV.

Only one count was recorded for this clonotype. The V gene is TRBV3-1, the J gene TRBJ2-1; weak D call: TRBD2 (7 bases). This CDR3 comprises 15 residues. V lost 5 bases, J lost 4 bases, and 15 bases lay in between. Germline V CDR1 and CDR2: LGHDT, YNNKEL (reference sequence). CDR3 residues: CASSDKGGAYNEQFF. As DNA, the CDR3 is TGTGCCAGCAGCGATAAGGGGGGGGCTTACAATGAGCAGTTCTTC.

This clonotype was seen many times. The chain has TRBV7-8 and TRBJ2-2; D gene uncertain. CDR3 length equals 14 residues. With 1 base removed from V and 8 bases from J, the gap between germline ends came to 11 bases. Per the germline V gene, CDR1 is SGHVS and CDR2 is FQNEAQ. CDR3 residues: CASSLELEGGELFF. DNA for the CDR3: TGTGCCAGCAGCTTAGAACTTGAAGGGGGGGAGCTGTTTTTT.

This clonotype was counted ten times or more. This rearrangement joins TRBV12-3 or TRBV12-4 to TRBJ1-2, with D maybe TRBD1 (6 bases). V gave up 4 bases and J gave up 2 bases, with 11 bases separating them. CDR3 size: 14 residues. The CDR3 bases are TGTGCCAGCAGTTCGGGGGCAGGAAACTATGGCTACACCTTC. It translates to CASSSGAGNYGYTF.

This clonotype was observed a handful of times. The chain employs TRBV19 and TRBJ1-5, with a possible D match to TRBD1 (5 bases). The CDR3 has 14 residues. Looked up from germline, CDR1 is LNHDA and CDR2 is SQIVND (reference sequence). The V and J ends lost 10 bases and 0 bases respectively, with 13 bases between them. CDR3 coding DNA: TGTGCCACGACTGACAGCGATAGCAATCAGCCCCAGCATTTT. Residues: CATTDSDSNQPQHF.

The sample holds a few counts of this clonotype. The V and J genes are TRBV7-9 and TRBJ2-1, with a possible D match to TRBD2 (6 bases). CDR1 is SEHNR and CDR2 is FQNEAQ in the germline V gene (reference sequence). The CDR3 length is 17 residues. V was clipped by 0 bases and J by 0 bases, with 12 bases between them. The CDR3 DNA follows: TGTGCCAGCAGCTTAGCGCTCCGGGAGAGCTCCTACAATGAGCAGTTCTTC. Residues: CASSLALRESSYNEQFF.

The chain has TRBV12-3 or TRBV12-4 and TRBJ1-2; D remains ambiguous. The CDR3 is 15 residues long. With 6 bases removed from V and 0 bases from J, the gap between germline ends came to 14 bases. Here the CDR3 reads CASSQGRLANYGYTF. The CDR3 DNA follows: TGTGCCAGCAGCCAAGGACGGCTTGCTAACTATGGCTACACCTTC.

The rearrangement uses TRBV14 and TRBJ2-1; D gene unclear. From germline, CDR1 is SGHDN and CDR2 FVKESK. The V gene lost 4 bases and the J gene lost 8 bases, with 12 bases spanning the gap. The CDR3 has 13 residues. CDR3 in DNA: TGTGCCAGCAGCCTAAAGGGTCTCGATGAGCAGTTCTTC. This translates into CASSLKGLDEQFF. Based on the CDR3 plus reference TRBV14 and TRBJ2-1, the full variable domain is EAGVTQFPSHSVIEKGQTVTLRCDPISGHDNLYWYRRVMGKEIKFLLHFVKESKQDESGMPNNRFLAERTGGTYSTLKVQPAELEDSGVYFCASSLKGLDEQFFGPGTRLTVL.

This clonotype was observed many times. The rearrangement links TRBV7-2 to TRBJ2-5, with a weak D call TRBD1 (6 bases). The CDR3 runs 13 residues. Between the trimmed V and J ends, which lost 5 bases and 8 bases, there was a span of 15 bases. From germline, CDR1 is SGHTA and CDR2 FQGNSA. CDR3 bases: TGTGCCAGCAGCCCAGGGACATCACTAACCCAGTACTTC. Protein product: CASSPGTSLTQYF.

This clonotype was detected a few times. V and J are TRBV20-1 and TRBJ2-3; possibly TRBD2 for D (6 bases). This CDR3 comprises 15 residues. Germline-derived CDR1 and CDR2 are DFQATT and SNEGSKA (reference sequence). V was cut by 5 bases and J by 2 bases, with 17 bases left in between. The CDR3 DNA follows: TGCAGTGCTTCTCCGGGACTTTCGCCCACAGATACGCAGTATTTT. Its protein product is CSASPGLSPTDTQYF.

The chain recombines TRBV28 with TRBJ2-7; the D is unclear. The CDR3 is 14 residues long. Trimming cost V 4 bases and J 0 bases, with 10 bases left between them. The V gene's germline CDR1 is MDHEN and CDR2 SYDVKM. DNA for the CDR3: TGTGCCAGCAGTTCCCCACTATACTCCTACGAGCAGTACGTC. It translates to CASSSPLYSYEQYV.

The chain joins TRBV14 to TRBJ2-1; D unclear. Trimming removed 0 bases from V and 4 bases from J, with 13 bases in between. Germline lookup yields CDR1 SGHDN and CDR2 FVKESK. This CDR3 spans 16 amino acids. CDR3 coding DNA: TGTGCCAGCAGCCAAGAATTGGCGGCCAATTACAATGAGCAGTTCTTC. As protein: CASSQELAANYNEQFF. Based on the CDR3 plus reference TRBV14 and TRBJ2-1, the full variable domain is EAGVTQFPSHSVIEKGQTVTLRCDPISGHDNLYWYRRVMGKEIKFLLHFVKESKQDESGMPNNRFLAERTGGTYSTLKVQPAELEDSGVYFCASSQELAANYNEQFFGPGTRLTVL.

The rearrangement uses TRBV27 and TRBJ1-1, with a weak D call TRBD1 (5 bases). This CDR3 is built from 14 residues. Germline-derived CDR1 and CDR2 are MNHEY and SMNVEV (reference sequence). Trimming shortened V by 6 bases and J by 1 base, and 12 bases separated the two germline ends. The CDR3 loop is CASSVSTANTEAFF. CDR3 nucleotides: TGTGCCAGCAGCGTATCGACAGCGAACACTGAAGCTTTCTTT.

This chain uses TRBV29-1 with TRBJ1-1, with D unclear. This CDR3 region has 13 residues. Germline-derived CDR1 and CDR2 are SQVTM and ANQGSEA. Trimming cost V 6 bases and J 4 bases, with 15 bases left between them. This chain's CDR3 is CSVLKMDATEAFF. In nucleotides, the CDR3 is TGCAGCGTATTAAAGATGGACGCCACTGAAGCTTTCTTT.

This chain uses TRBV19 with TRBJ1-5, with a possible D match to TRBD1 (6 bases). V lost 6 bases, J lost 0 bases, and 6 bases lay in between. Germline values: CDR1 LNHDA, CDR2 SQIVND (reference sequence). This CDR3 spans 13 amino acids. CDR3: CASRGASNQPQHF. In DNA form, the CDR3 reads TGTGCCAGTAGGGGGGCTAGCAATCAGCCCCAGCATTTT.

At least ten counts were recorded for this clonotype. The chain has TRBV7-2 and TRBJ2-7, with a weak D call TRBD2 (5 bases). The CDR3 runs to 13 residues. The germline CDR1 and CDR2 sequences are SGHTA and FQGNSA. Trimming removed 5 bases at V and 4 bases at J, with 12 bases between. CDR3 in DNA: TGTGCCAGCAGCCGGGATACCTTTTACGAGCAGTACGTC. This encodes CASSRDTFYEQYV.

V is TRBV6-2 or TRBV6-3 and J is TRBJ2-2; TRBD1 agrees at 8 bases. Unmatched junction bases numbered 13, after V lost 8 bases and J lost 5 bases. The CDR3 extends over 16 amino acids. Germline CDR1 is MNHEY and CDR2 is SVGEGT. The CDR3 DNA is TGTGCCAGCCGGATTCCCGGGACAGGATTTACCGGGGAGCTGTTTTTT. Residues: CASRIPGTGFTGELFF.

This clonotype has a handful of counts. The V call is TRBV19, the J call TRBJ2-2; 7 bases are shared with TRBD1. Germline V gene sequence: CDR1 LNHDA, CDR2 SQIVND (reference sequence). The CDR3 runs to 16 residues. The J segment lost 5 bases and the V segment lost 6 bases, leaving 12 bases of the junction unmatched. The CDR3 DNA reads as TGTGCCAGTAGCAATGACCGGGACAGTAGAACCGGGGAGCTGTTTTTT. Its protein product is CASSNDRDSRTGELFF.

The chain carries TRBV7-4 and TRBJ1-2; TRBD1 might be the D (6 bases). CDR3 size: 16 residues. Trimming left V 6 bases short and J 0 bases short, with 17 bases between. Germline V gives CDR1 SGHVT, CDR2 SQSDAQ. Here the CDR3 reads CASSPLGQMANYGYTF. The CDR3 DNA reads TGTGCCAGCAGTCCCTTAGGACAGATGGCTAACTATGGCTACACCTTC.

This clonotype has just a few counts. The chain combines TRBV2 with TRBJ1-2; D remains ambiguous. V was shortened by 7 bases and J by 8 bases, with 8 bases between the two germline ends. This CDR3 is 10 amino acids long. Germline values: CDR1 SNHLY, CDR2 FYNNEI. The CDR3 nucleotides read TGTGCCAGCACCGGGCGGGGCTACACCTTC. Its protein product is CASTGRGYTF.

V is TRBV10-2 and J is TRBJ1-1, with D perhaps TRBD1 (6 bases). Germline V lookup: CDR1 WSHSY, CDR2 SAAADI. The CDR3 is made up of 14 amino acids. Trimming took off 8 bases at V and 0 bases at J, with 13 bases between the two ends. DNA for the CDR3: TGCGCCAGCGGGCCAGGGGCTATGAACACTGAAGCTTTCTTT. This codes for CASGPGAMNTEAFF.

This rearrangement joins TRBV19 to TRBJ1-1; possible D gene TRBD1, 5 bases. This CDR3 region has 16 residues. The germline V and J ends were trimmed by 3 bases and 1 base, with 15 bases remaining between them. The germline gives CDR1 LNHDA, CDR2 SQIVND (reference sequence). The CDR3 bases are TGTGCCAGTAGTATCCCCCAGGGAAGTCGGAACACTGAAGCTTTCTTT. This translates into CASSIPQGSRNTEAFF.

This clonotype was recorded a few times. V and J are TRBV15 and TRBJ2-5; D is uncertain. The CDR3 runs 15 residues. The V end lost 5 bases, the J end lost 2 bases, and 15 bases lay between the germline ends. The V gene's germline CDR1 is LNHNV and CDR2 YYDKDF (reference sequence). CDR3 bases: TGTGCCACCAGCCTAACGGTCCTCGGACAAGAGACCCAGTACTTC. It encodes CATSLTVLGQETQYF.

This clonotype has a handful of counts. The chain joins TRBV4-1 to TRBJ2-7, with D hard to call. Trimming shortened V by 1 base and J by 6 bases, and 7 bases separated the two germline ends. This CDR3 contains 12 residues. The germline CDR1 and CDR2 sequences are MGHRA and YSYEKL. The CDR3 coding sequence is TGCGCCAGCAGCCAAGGAAACACCGAGCAGTACTTC. It yields the protein CASSQGNTEQYF.